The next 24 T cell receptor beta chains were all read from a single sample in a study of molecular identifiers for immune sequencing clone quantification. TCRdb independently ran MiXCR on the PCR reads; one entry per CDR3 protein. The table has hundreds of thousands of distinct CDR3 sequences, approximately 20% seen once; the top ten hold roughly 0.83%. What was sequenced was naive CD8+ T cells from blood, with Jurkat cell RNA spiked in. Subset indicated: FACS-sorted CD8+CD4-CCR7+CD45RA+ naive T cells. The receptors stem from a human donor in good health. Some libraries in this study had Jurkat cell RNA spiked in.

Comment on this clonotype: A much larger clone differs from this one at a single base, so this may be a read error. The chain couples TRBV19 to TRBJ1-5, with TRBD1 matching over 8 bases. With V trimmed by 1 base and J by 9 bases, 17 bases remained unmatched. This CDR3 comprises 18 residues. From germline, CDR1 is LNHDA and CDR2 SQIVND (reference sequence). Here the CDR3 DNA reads TGTGCCAGTAGTATAGGTTTGGACAGGGCCCTTCCTGGAGGGCCCCAGCATTTT. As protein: CASSIGLDRALPGGPQHF.

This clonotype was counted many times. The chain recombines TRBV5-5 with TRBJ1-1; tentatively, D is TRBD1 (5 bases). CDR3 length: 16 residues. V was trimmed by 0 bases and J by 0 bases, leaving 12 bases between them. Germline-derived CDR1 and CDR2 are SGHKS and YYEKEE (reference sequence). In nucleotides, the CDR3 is TGTGCCAGCAGCTTGGAAGGGGTAGCCATGAACACTGAAGCTTTCTTT. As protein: CASSLEGVAMNTEAFF. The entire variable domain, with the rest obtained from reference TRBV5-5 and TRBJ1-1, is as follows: DAGVTQSPTHLIKTRGQQVTLRCSPISGHKSVSWYQQVLGQGPQFIFQYYEKEERGRGNFPDRFSARQFPNYSSELNVNALLLGDSALYLCASSLEGVAMNTEAFFGQGTRLTVV.

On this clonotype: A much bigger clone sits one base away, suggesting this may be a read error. The CDR3 region is CATSKDYSADTQYF. CDR3 nucleotide sequence: TGTGCCACCAGCAAGGACTATTCAGCAGATACGCAGTATTTT. The chain couples TRBV24-1 to TRBJ2-3, with a tentative D call TRBD2 (6 bases). Germline CDR1 and CDR2: KGHDR and SFDVKD. Trimming cost V 7 bases and J 4 bases, with 14 bases left between them. The CDR3 runs 14 residues.

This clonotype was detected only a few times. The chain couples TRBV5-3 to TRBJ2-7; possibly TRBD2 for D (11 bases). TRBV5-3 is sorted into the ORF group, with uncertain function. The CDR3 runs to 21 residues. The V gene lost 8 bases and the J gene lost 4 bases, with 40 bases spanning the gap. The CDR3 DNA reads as TGTGCCAGCAGCCCCTTGGGAGGGACAGGGGTTAGGGGACTAGCGGTTTACGAGCAGTACTTC. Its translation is CASSPLGGTGVRGLAVYEQYF.

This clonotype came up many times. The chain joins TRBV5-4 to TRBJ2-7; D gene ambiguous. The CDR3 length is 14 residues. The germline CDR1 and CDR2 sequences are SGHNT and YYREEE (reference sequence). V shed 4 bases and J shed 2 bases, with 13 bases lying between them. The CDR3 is CASSTPDATYEQYF. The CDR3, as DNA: TGTGCCAGCAGCACTCCCGACGCCACCTACGAGCAGTACTTC.

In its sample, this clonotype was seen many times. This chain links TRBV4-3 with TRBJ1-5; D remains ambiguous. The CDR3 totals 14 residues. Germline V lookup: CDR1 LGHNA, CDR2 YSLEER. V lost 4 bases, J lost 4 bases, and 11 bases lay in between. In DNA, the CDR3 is TGCGCCAGCAGCCCCGGACGGTTAAATCAGCCCCAGCATTTT. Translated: CASSPGRLNQPQHF.

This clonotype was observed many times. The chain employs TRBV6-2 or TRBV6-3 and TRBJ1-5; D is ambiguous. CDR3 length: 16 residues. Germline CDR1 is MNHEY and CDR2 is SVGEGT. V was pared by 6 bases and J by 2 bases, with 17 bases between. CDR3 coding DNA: TGTGCCAGCAGCAATGGAGGTTTATTAGGCAATCAGCCCCAGCATTTT. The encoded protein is CASSNGGLLGNQPQHF.

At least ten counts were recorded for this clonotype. The CDR3 loop reads CASSKKEGGGSYEQYF. CDR3 sequence (DNA): TGTGCCAGCAGCAAAAAAGAGGGCGGGGGCTCCTACGAGCAGTACTTC. The rearrangement uses TRBV21-1 and TRBJ2-7; the table's D call TRBD2 went unverified against the DNA. TRBV21-1 is listed as a pseudogene. This CDR3 contains 16 residues.

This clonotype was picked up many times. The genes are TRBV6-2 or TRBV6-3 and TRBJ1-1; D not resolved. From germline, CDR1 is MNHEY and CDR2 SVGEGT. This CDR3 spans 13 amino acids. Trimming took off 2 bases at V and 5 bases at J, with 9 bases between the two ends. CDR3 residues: CASSYTEVTEAFF. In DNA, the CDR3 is TGTGCCAGCAGTTACACGGAGGTGACTGAAGCTTTCTTT.

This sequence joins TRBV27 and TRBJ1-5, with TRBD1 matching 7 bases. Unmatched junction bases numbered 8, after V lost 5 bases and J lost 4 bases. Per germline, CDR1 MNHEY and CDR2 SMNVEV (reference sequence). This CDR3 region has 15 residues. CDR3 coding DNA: TGTGCCAGCAGTATTACAGGGGCCTTTAATCAGCCCCAGCATTTT. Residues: CASSITGAFNQPQHF.

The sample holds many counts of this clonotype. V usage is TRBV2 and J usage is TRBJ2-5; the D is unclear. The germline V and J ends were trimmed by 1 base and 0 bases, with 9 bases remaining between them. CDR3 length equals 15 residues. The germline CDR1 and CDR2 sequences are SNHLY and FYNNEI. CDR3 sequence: CASSEGARNQETQYF. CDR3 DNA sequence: TGTGCCAGCAGTGAAGGAGCTAGGAACCAAGAGACCCAGTACTTC. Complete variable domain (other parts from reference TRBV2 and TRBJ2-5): EPEVTQTPSHQVTQMGQEVILRCVPISNHLYFYWYRQILGQKVEFLVSFYNNEISEKSEIFDDQFSVERPDGSNFTLKIRSTKLEDSAMYFCASSEGARNQETQYFGPGTRLLVL.

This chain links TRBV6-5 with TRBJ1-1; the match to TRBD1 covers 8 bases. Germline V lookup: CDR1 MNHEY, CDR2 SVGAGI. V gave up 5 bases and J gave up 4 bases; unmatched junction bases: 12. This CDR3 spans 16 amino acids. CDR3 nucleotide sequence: TGTGCCAGCAGTGAAGGACAGGGCGGATCGGCCACTGAAGCTTTCTTT. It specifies CASSEGQGGSATEAFF.

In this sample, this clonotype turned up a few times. CDR3 in amino acids: CASSVSRAAYNEQFF. In DNA, the CDR3 is TGTGCCAGCAGCGTTTCAAGGGCCGCCTACAATGAGCAGTTCTTC. The chain links TRBV9 to TRBJ2-1; D call uncertain. V shed 2 bases and J shed 2 bases, with 11 bases lying between them. CDR1 and CDR2 (germline): SGDLS, YYNGEE. CDR3 length equals 15 residues. The full variable domain, completed using reference TRBV9 and TRBJ2-1, is DSGVTQTPKHLITATGQRVTLRCSPRSGDLSVYWYQQSLDQGLQFLIQYYNGEERAKGNILERFSAQQFPDLHSELNLSSLELGDSALYFCASSVSRAAYNEQFFGPGTRLTVL.

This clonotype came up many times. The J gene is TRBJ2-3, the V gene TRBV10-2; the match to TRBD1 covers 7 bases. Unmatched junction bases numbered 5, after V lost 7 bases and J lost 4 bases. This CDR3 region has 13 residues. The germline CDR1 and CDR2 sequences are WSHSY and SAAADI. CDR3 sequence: CASKTGIPDTQYF. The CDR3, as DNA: TGCGCCAGCAAGACAGGGATCCCAGATACGCAGTATTTT.

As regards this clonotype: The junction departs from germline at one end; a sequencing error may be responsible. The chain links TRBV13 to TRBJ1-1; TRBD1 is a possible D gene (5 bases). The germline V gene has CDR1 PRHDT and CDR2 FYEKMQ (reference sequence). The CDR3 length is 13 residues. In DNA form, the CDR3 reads TGTGCCAGCAGCAGAGGGACTCCCGCCCCAGCTCTCTTT. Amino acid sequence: CASSRGTPAPALF.

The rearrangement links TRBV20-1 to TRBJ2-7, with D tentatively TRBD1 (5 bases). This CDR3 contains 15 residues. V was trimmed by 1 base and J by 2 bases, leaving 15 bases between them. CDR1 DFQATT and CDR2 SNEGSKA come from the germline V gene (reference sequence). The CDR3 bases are TGCAGTGCTAGAGGCCTCGACAGCTACGCCTACGAGCAGTACTTC. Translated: CSARGLDSYAYEQYF.

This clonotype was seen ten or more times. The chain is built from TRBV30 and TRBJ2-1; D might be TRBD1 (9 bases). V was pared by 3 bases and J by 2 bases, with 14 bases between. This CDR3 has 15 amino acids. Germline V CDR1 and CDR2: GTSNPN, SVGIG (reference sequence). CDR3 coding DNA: TGTGCCTGGAGCGGGGGGGACAGGGCCTACAATGAGCAGTTCTTC. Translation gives CAWSGGDRAYNEQFF.

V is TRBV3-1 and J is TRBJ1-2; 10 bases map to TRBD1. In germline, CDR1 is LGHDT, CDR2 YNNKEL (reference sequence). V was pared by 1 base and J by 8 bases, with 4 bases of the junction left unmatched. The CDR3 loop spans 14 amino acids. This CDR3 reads CASSQGQGAVGYTF. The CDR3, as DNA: TGTGCCAGCAGCCAAGGACAGGGGGCTGTGGGCTACACCTTC.

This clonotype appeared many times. CDR3 sequence reads: CASSPITGYQPQHF. In nucleotides, the CDR3 is TGTGCCAGCAGCCCAATCACGGGGTATCAGCCCCAGCATTTT. The V gene is TRBV7-9, the J gene TRBJ1-5; D is unclear. The V gene lost 5 bases and the J gene lost 5 bases, with 13 bases spanning the gap. The CDR3 spans 14 residues. Germline V gene lookup returns CDR1 SEHNR and CDR2 FQNEAQ (reference sequence). Looking up the rest from reference TRBV7-9 and TRBJ1-5 gives the full variable domain: DTGVSQNPRHKITKRGQNVTFRCDPISEHNRLYWYRQTLGQGPEFLTYFQNEAQLEKSRLLSDRFSAERPKGSFSTLEIQRTEQGDSAMYLCASSPITGYQPQHFGDGTRLSIL.

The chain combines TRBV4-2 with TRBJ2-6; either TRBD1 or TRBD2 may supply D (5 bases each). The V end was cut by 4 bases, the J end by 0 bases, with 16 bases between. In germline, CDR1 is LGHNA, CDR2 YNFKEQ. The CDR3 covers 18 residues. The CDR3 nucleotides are TGTGCCAGCAGCCTCCCAAGGGACGCATACTCTGGGGCCAACGTCCTGACTTTC. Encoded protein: CASSLPRDAYSGANVLTF.

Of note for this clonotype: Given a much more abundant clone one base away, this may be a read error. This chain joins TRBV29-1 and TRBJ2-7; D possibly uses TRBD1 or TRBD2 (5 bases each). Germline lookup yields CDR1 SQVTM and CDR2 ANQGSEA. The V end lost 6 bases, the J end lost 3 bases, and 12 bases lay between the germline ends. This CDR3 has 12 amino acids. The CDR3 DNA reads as TGCAGCGTACGGGACGGAGACTACGAGCAGTACTTC. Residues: CSVRDGDYEQYF.

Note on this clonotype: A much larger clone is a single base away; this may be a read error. The CDR3 DNA sequence: TGCGCCAACGCAGGGACCCGCTGCGAGCAGTACTTC. Protein sequence: CANAGTRCEQYF. The chain combines TRBV10-1 with TRBJ2-7; D could derive from TRBD1 or TRBD2 (5 bases each). V lost 10 bases and J 6 bases, leaving 16 bases between the germline ends. From germline, CDR1 is WNHNN and CDR2 SYGVQD (reference sequence). CDR3 size: 12 residues.

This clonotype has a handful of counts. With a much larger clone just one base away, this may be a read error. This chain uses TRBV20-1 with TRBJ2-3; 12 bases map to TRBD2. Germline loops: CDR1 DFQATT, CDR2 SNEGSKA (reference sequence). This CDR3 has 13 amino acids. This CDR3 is CNARLAGVETQYF. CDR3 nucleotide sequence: TGCAATGCTAGACTAGCGGGAGTAGAAACGCAGTATTTT.

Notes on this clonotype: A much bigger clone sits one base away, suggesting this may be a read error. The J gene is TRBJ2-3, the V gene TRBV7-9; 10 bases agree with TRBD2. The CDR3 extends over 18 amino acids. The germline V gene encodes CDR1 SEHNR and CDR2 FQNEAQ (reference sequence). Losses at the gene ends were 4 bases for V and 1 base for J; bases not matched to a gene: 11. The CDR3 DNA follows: TGTGCCAGCAGCTCCGGGGCTAGCGGGAGACTTGGCACAGATACGCAGTATTTT. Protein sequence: CASSSGASGRLGTDTQYF. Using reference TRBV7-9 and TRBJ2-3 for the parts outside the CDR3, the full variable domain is DTGVSQNPRHKITKRGQNVTFRCDPISEHNRLYWYRQTLGQGPEFLTYFQNEAQLEKSRLLSDRFSAERPKGSFSTLEIQRTEQGDSAMYLCASSSGASGRLGTDTQYFGPGTRLTVL.